The 15 T cell receptor beta chains given below trace back to one sample, sequenced in a study of Graves' ophthalmopathy and Graves' hyperthyroidism. Using RNA transcripts, the TCR beta CDR3 regions were amplified. HTBI-primed first-round RT-PCR preceded second-round multiplex PCR. TCRdb re-called the multiplex PCR reads with MiXCR, one entry per CDR3 protein. Altogether 340,000 or so distinct CDR3 sequences are present, about a sixth being singletons, with the ten largest covering 9% to 15%. Input material: peripheral blood. The receptors derive from an adult man with Graves' ophthalmopathy.

This clonotype has more than one count but fewer than ten. This sequence may be a read error, since a much larger clone differs from it by one base. The chain has TRBV20-1 and TRBJ1-1; D not resolved. The CDR3 consists of 13 residues. CDR1 and CDR2 (germline): DFQATT, SNEGSKA (reference sequence). V was trimmed by 6 bases and J by 1 base, leaving 12 bases between them. As DNA, the CDR3 is TGCAGTGCAACCCGGGTCAAGAACACTGAAGCTTTCTTT. Its protein is CSATRVKNTEAFF.

This clonotype has ten or more counts. The chain combines TRBV29-1 with TRBJ1-1; D ambiguous. Germline CDR1 and CDR2: SQVTM and ANQGSEA. The CDR3 covers 12 residues. Trimming left V 4 bases short and J 5 bases short, with 11 bases between. In DNA form, the CDR3 reads TGCAGCGTTGTAGACCCTGGGACTGAAGCTTTCTTT. This sequence encodes CSVVDPGTEAFF.

This clonotype was counted at least ten times. The chain recombines TRBV12-3 or TRBV12-4 with TRBJ2-7; TRBD2 agrees at 12 bases. V shed 3 bases and J 1 base; nucleotides not matched to a gene: 10. This CDR3 has 18 residues. This chain's CDR3 is CASSFRGLAGADSYEQYF. CDR3 nucleotides: TGTGCCAGCAGTTTTCGGGGACTAGCGGGCGCCGATTCCTACGAGCAGTACTTC.

In this sample, this clonotype turned up many times. This chain connects TRBV6-2 or TRBV6-3 to TRBJ2-2; D ambiguous. Germline CDR1 and CDR2: MNHEY and SVGEGT. The ends were cut back, 2 bases at V and 3 bases at J, with 7 bases in the middle. The CDR3 runs to 14 residues. In DNA form, the CDR3 reads TGTGCCAGCAGTTACAGGTCAGACACCGGGGAGCTGTTTTTT. Translated, it gives CASSYRSDTGELFF.

The chain links TRBV11-2 to TRBJ2-4; weak D call: TRBD2 (6 bases). This CDR3 spans 19 amino acids. V was cut by 1 base and J by 0 bases, with 19 bases left in between. CDR1 SGHAT and CDR2 FQNNGV come from the germline V gene. Written as DNA, the CDR3 is TGTGCCAGCAGCTTAGTTGGATGGACGGGAGTAGGAGCCAAAAACATTCAGTACTTC. It yields the protein CASSLVGWTGVGAKNIQYF.

This clonotype was observed many times. The CDR3 DNA follows: TGTGCCAGCAGCTTAGATCAGGGCGGGAATCAGCCCCAGCATTTT. Its translation: CASSLDQGGNQPQHF. V and J are TRBV11-2 and TRBJ1-5, with a tentative D call TRBD1 (5 bases). The germline V gene encodes CDR1 SGHAT and CDR2 FQNNGV. V was pared by 0 bases and J by 4 bases, with 10 bases between. CDR3 length equals 15 residues. Variable domain in full (rest from reference TRBV11-2 and TRBJ1-5): EAGVAQSPRYKIIEKRQSVAFWCNPISGHATLYWYQQILGQGPKLLIQFQNNGVVDDSQLPKDRFSAERLKGVDSTLKIQPAKLEDSAVYLCASSLDQGGNQPQHFGDGTRLSIL.

Concerning this clonotype: A much larger clone sits a single nucleotide away, making a read error possible. Likely a read error: the CDR3 ends without its conserved phenylalanine or tryptophan. J is TRBJ2-5 and V is TRBV11-2; D may match TRBD1 or TRBD2 (6 bases each). The CDR3 loop spans 16 amino acids. V was pared by 3 bases and J by 1 base, with 15 bases between. CDR1 is SGHAT and CDR2 is FQNNGV in the germline V gene. CDR3 DNA: TGTGCCAGCAGCTTGCGCGGGACACAATTCCAAGAGACCCAGTACTCC. This encodes CASSLRGTQFQETQYS.

V is TRBV6-1 and J is TRBJ1-1; no definite D call. With 6 bases removed from V and 3 bases from J, the gap between germline ends came to 5 bases. CDR1 and CDR2 from the germline V gene are MNHNS and SASEGT. The CDR3 totals 11 residues. CDR3 in DNA: TGTGCCAGCAGCGAATACACTGAAGCTTTCTTT. Its protein is CASSEYTEAFF.

V gene TRBV12-3 or TRBV12-4 combines with J gene TRBJ2-5; tentative D call: TRBD1 (6 bases). V lost 0 bases and J lost 3, with 11 bases in between. The CDR3 length is 15 residues. The CDR3 nucleotides read TGTGCCAGCAGTTTAGCGCGGGCAGGGGAAGAGACCCAGTACTTC. Translating gives CASSLARAGEETQYF.

This clonotype has at least ten counts. This chain connects TRBV24-1 to TRBJ1-5; 7 bases align to TRBD1. This CDR3 has 13 residues. Germline CDR1 is KGHDR and CDR2 is SFDVKD. V was pared by 10 bases and J by 6 bases, with 8 bases of the junction left unmatched. CDR3 loop: CATKGAGSQPQHF. For the CDR3, the DNA is TGTGCCACAAAGGGGGCAGGGAGTCAGCCCCAGCATTTT.

This clonotype was observed at least ten times. The chain couples TRBV12-3 or TRBV12-4 to TRBJ2-2; no clear D. The CDR3 extends over 16 amino acids. Trimming removed 8 bases from V and 4 bases from J, with 20 bases in between. This CDR3 reads CASGRTDLMGTGELFF. The CDR3 coding sequence is TGTGCCAGCGGAAGGACGGACCTCATGGGCACCGGGGAGCTGTTTTTT.

A note on this clonotype: A much larger clone lies a single base off, so this may be a read error. V usage is TRBV18 and J usage is TRBJ1-1; the match to TRBD1 covers 7 bases. The germline V gene encodes CDR1 KGHSH and CDR2 LQKENI. The CDR3 extends over 17 amino acids. Here the CDR3 reads CASLPIDRDVMNTEAFF. CDR3 DNA: TGTGCCAGCTTACCAATTGACAGGGATGTGATGAACACTGAAGCTTTCTTT.

Many counts were recorded for this clonotype. The rearrangement uses TRBV20-1 and TRBJ2-7, with 11 bases aligning to TRBD2. The CDR3 contains 15 residues. Germline V CDR1 and CDR2: DFQATT, SNEGSKA (reference sequence). J lost 7 bases, V lost 3 bases, and 11 bases had no gene match. The chain's CDR3 is CSASWVAGGPWEQYF. The CDR3 nucleotides are TGCAGTGCTAGTTGGGTAGCGGGAGGGCCTTGGGAGCAGTACTTC.

This clonotype appeared many times. This chain uses TRBV12-3 or TRBV12-4 with TRBJ1-3; 9 bases align to TRBD1. The CDR3 extends over 16 amino acids. V trimming: 6 bases; J trimming: 1 base; junction bases outside the gene matches: 7. This CDR3 is CASRPGQGGSGNTIYF. In DNA form, the CDR3 reads TGTGCCAGCAGGCCGGGACAGGGCGGTTCTGGAAACACCATATATTTT.

There are many counts of this clonotype. The chain uses TRBV7-2 and TRBJ2-2; TRBD2 agrees at 14 bases. CDR3 length: 16 amino acids. Germline V gives CDR1 SGHTA, CDR2 FQGNSA. The V and J ends lost 4 bases and 7 bases, in that order; junction bases with no gene match: 5. The CDR3 DNA reads as TGTGCCAGCAGCTACCCGGGACTAGCGGGAGTCGGGGAGCTGTTTTTT. Residues: CASSYPGLAGVGELFF. Full variable domain (missing parts from reference TRBV7-2 and TRBJ2-2): GAGVSQSPSNKVTEKGKDVELRCDPISGHTALYWYRQSLGQGLEFLIYFQGNSAPDKSGLPSDRFSAERTGGSVSTLTIQRTQQEDSAVYLCASSYPGLAGVGELFFGEGSRLTVL.